This entry describes one T cell receptor (beta chain). The entry originates in a study of blood T cell repertoires in COVID-19. A Seattle source enrolled patients during active infection and followed them longitudinally. Germline V gives CDR1 SGDLS, CDR2 YYNGEE. The CDR3 is 16 residues long. Trimming took 0 bases from V and 4 from J; bases not matched to a gene: 4. Repertoires were generated with immunoSEQ multiplex PCR, while TCRdb's copy carries only in-frame clones and drops some. The repertoire consists of over 150,000 clones, with 75% to 90% occurring once and the leading ten covering about 7.1%.

Input material: peripheral blood. The clonotype was recovered from a woman aged 65 to 85 with COVID-19, enrolled during active disease. V and J are TRBV9 and TRBJ2-2, with 9 bases identical to TRBD2. Written as DNA, the CDR3 is TGTGCCAGCAGCGTAGGGGGACTAGCTCCCACCGGGGAGCTGTTTTTT. Its translation is CASSVGGLAPTGELFF. The complete variable domain, with remaining parts taken from reference TRBV9 and TRBJ2-2, reads DSGVTQTPKHLITATGQRVTLRCSPRSGDLSVYWYQQSLDQGLQFLIQYYNGEERAKGNILERFSAQQFPDLHSELNLSSLELGDSALYFCASSVGGLAPTGELFFGEGSRLTVL.